This passage covers 3 T cell receptor beta chains from one sample sequenced in a study of T cell responses to AZD1222 COVID-19 vaccine. This table comes from immunoSEQ multiplex PCR, and its TCRdb copy is limited to in-frame clones, with some not included. This sample has 110,000 or so clones, with 91% found just once. This material consisted of peripheral blood, taken on day 0 of AZD1222 vaccination. Source of these receptors: an adult in good health.

V is TRBV6-2 or TRBV6-3 and J is TRBJ2-5, with no clear D. The CDR3 is 12 residues long. V was pared by 4 bases and J by 3 bases, with 6 bases between. Germline values: CDR1 MNHEY, CDR2 SVGEGT. For the CDR3, the DNA is TGTGCCAGCAGTTGGTGGAAAGAGACCCAGTACTTC. Amino acid sequence: CASSWWKETQYF.

The V gene is TRBV10-3, the J gene TRBJ2-2; 7 nucleotides agree with TRBD2. The CDR3 covers 16 residues. The V segment lost 2 bases and the J segment 6 bases; nucleotides outside the gene matches: 9. CDR1 ENHRY and CDR2 SYGVKD come from the germline V gene. CDR3 residues: CAISEGEGKGPGELFF. The CDR3 DNA reads as TGTGCCATCAGTGAGGGGGAGGGAAAGGGCCCCGGGGAGCTGTTTTTT.

V gene TRBV18 combines with J gene TRBJ2-3, with unresolved D. Trimming removed 0 bases at V and 5 bases at J, with 3 bases between. The length of the CDR3 is 12 residues. Germline-derived CDR1 and CDR2 are KGHSH and LQKENI. The DNA for the CDR3 is TGTGCCAGCTCACCACCTGGAGATACGCAGTATTTT. Translating gives CASSPPGDTQYF.